Shown below are 26 T cell receptor beta chains from a single sample sequenced in a study of blood T cell repertoires in COVID-19 (dated by TCRdb to 2018 to 2021). Library preparation employed the immunoSEQ multiplex PCR assay. TCRdb limited this immuneACCESS table to in-frame rearrangements with V and J called. A share of clones is missing; checked studies link under half to unresolved V genes, and the rest is unexplained. Across this sample there are 150,000 to 200,000 clones, with approximately 87% seen only once. The ten largest make up 10% to 11% of the sample. The sequencing input was peripheral blood. The receptors were sampled from a woman aged 55-70 years with COVID-19, enrolled during active disease.

The chain employs TRBV7-9 and TRBJ2-2, with TRBD2 as a possible D gene (5 bases). V lost 5 bases and J 5 bases, leaving 15 bases between the germline ends. The germline gives CDR1 SEHNR, CDR2 FQNEAQ (reference sequence). CDR3 length: 15 residues. This CDR3 is CASSAKGRRTGELFF. The CDR3 region has the DNA TGTGCCAGCAGCGCAAAAGGGAGAAGAACCGGGGAGCTGTTTTTT.

CDR3 loop: CASSLEGLRSYTF. The CDR3 DNA sequence: TGCGCCAGCAGCCTAGAGGGACTTCGTAGCTACACCTTC. This chain uses TRBV4-3 with TRBJ1-2, with D tentatively TRBD1 (5 bases). The CDR3 sequence is 13 residues long. Deletions cut 4 bases from V and 9 bases from J, with 15 bases between. From germline, CDR1 is LGHNA and CDR2 YSLEER.

The chain carries TRBV15 and TRBJ2-1, with D perhaps matching TRBD2 (10 bases). The germline V and J ends were trimmed by 0 bases and 0 bases, with 33 bases remaining between them. Germline V gene lookup returns CDR1 LNHNV and CDR2 YYDKDF (reference sequence). The CDR3 extends over 24 amino acids. CDR3 in DNA: TGTGCCACCAGCAGAGATCTAGGACAGGGGCTATTATTTAGCGGGAGGAGCTCCTACAATGAGCAGTTCTTC. It specifies CATSRDLGQGLLFSGRSSYNEQFF. Using reference TRBV15 and TRBJ2-1 for the parts outside the CDR3, the full variable domain is DAMVIQNPRYQVTQFGKPVTLSCSQTLNHNVMYWYQQKSSQAPKLLFHYYDKDFNNEADTPDNFQSRRPNTSFCFLDIRSPGLGDTAMYLCATSRDLGQGLLFSGRSSYNEQFFGPGTRLTVL.

The chain carries TRBV6-5 and TRBJ1-1, with 8 bases that match TRBD1. Germline V gene data show CDR1 as MNHEY and CDR2 as SVGAGI. The V segment lost 2 bases and the J segment 5 bases; nucleotides outside the gene matches: 4. The CDR3 loop spans 14 amino acids. CDR3 bases: TGTGCCAGCAGTTACCTAACAGGGGGGACTGAAGCTTTCTTT. Its protein is CASSYLTGGTEAFF.

Of note for this clone: The junction and the germline gene differ at one end; a read error may be behind it. The rearrangement joins TRBV11-3 to TRBJ2-5; 7 bases map to TRBD1. This CDR3 comprises 15 residues. Germline V lookup: CDR1 SGHNT, CDR2 YENEEA. This CDR3 reads CASTLGTEPQETQYF. The CDR3 DNA sequence: TGTGCCAGCACCTTAGGGACAGAACCCCAAGAGACCCAGTACTTC.

The chain is built from TRBV15 and TRBJ1-1; D perhaps matches TRBD1 (5 bases). This CDR3 spans 16 amino acids. V shed 3 bases and J shed 6 bases, with 20 bases lying between them. The germline V gene encodes CDR1 LNHNV and CDR2 YYDKDF (reference sequence). The DNA for the CDR3 is TGTGCCACCAGCAGCCCGGACACATCGGTTGTGCCTGAAGCTTTCTTT. Amino acids: CATSSPDTSVVPEAFF. The complete variable domain, with remaining parts taken from reference TRBV15 and TRBJ1-1, reads DAMVIQNPRYQVTQFGKPVTLSCSQTLNHNVMYWYQQKSSQAPKLLFHYYDKDFNNEADTPDNFQSRRPNTSFCFLDIRSPGLGDTAMYLCATSSPDTSVVPEAFFGQGTRLTVV.

The chain recombines TRBV5-1 with TRBJ1-2; D call uncertain. This CDR3 has 15 residues. V was shortened by 4 bases and J by 8 bases, with 21 bases between the two germline ends. CDR1 is SGHRS and CDR2 is YFSETQ in the germline V gene. The CDR3 protein is CASSRTLTGSGGYTF. The CDR3 DNA is TGCGCCAGCAGCCGAACTTTGACGGGAAGTGGCGGCTACACCTTC. Variable domain in full (rest from reference TRBV5-1 and TRBJ1-2): KAGVTQTPRYLIKTRGQQVTLSCSPISGHRSVSWYQQTPGQGLQFLFEYFSETQRNKGNFPGRFSGRQFSNSRSEMNVSTLELGDSALYLCASSRTLTGSGGYTFGSGTRLTVV.

V and J are TRBV5-1 and TRBJ2-1; D possibly corresponds to TRBD2 (6 bases). The CDR3 is 14 amino acids. Germline V CDR1 and CDR2: SGHRS, YFSETQ. The ends were cut back, 1 base at V and 9 bases at J, with 14 bases in the middle. The CDR3 spells CASSLHSGAGEQFF. CDR3 bases: TGCGCCAGCAGCTTGCACTCGGGAGCTGGTGAGCAGTTCTTC.

The chain employs TRBV29-1 and TRBJ2-1; D is possibly TRBD1 (6 bases). Germline values: CDR1 SQVTM, CDR2 ANQGSEA. V was shortened by 3 bases and J by 7 bases, with 10 bases between the two germline ends. The CDR3 length is 12 residues. CDR3 DNA sequence: TGCAGCGTTGACAGGGGTGCAAATGAGCAGTTCTTC. Translating gives CSVDRGANEQFF.

The chain uses TRBV10-2 and TRBJ1-4; D possibly corresponds to TRBD1 (6 bases). The CDR3 sequence is 17 residues long. Per germline, CDR1 WSHSY and CDR2 SAAADI. V lost 5 bases, J lost 2 bases, and 18 bases lay in between. CDR3 bases: TGCGCCAGCAGTTACCTCTTAGGAACAGGGACTAATGAAAAACTGTTTTTT. Protein sequence: CASSYLLGTGTNEKLFF.

The chain uses TRBV7-2 and TRBJ2-3; D is undetermined. This CDR3 contains 14 residues. Trimming shortened V by 0 bases and J by 0 bases, and 4 bases separated the two germline ends. Germline V CDR1 and CDR2: SGHTA, FQGNSA. This CDR3 reads CASSLARSTDTQYF. The CDR3, as DNA: TGTGCCAGCAGCTTAGCCCGTAGCACAGATACGCAGTATTTT.

This sequence joins TRBV7-6 and TRBJ1-1; D is perhaps TRBD1 (6 bases). Germline assignment: CDR1 SGHVS and CDR2 FNYEAQ. The CDR3 spans 13 residues. The V and J ends lost 0 bases and 7 bases respectively, with 9 bases between them. As DNA, the CDR3 is TGTGCCAGCAGCTTAGCCACAGGGAATGAAGCTTTCTTT. Translated: CASSLATGNEAFF. The entire variable domain, with the rest obtained from reference TRBV7-6 and TRBJ1-1, is as follows: GAGVSQSPRYKVTKRGQDVALRCDPISGHVSLYWYRQALGQGPEFLTYFNYEAQQDKSGLPNDRFSAERPEGSISTLTIQRTEQRDSAMYRCASSLATGNEAFFGQGTRLTVV.

The V and J genes are TRBV28 and TRBJ1-4, with TRBD1 as a possible D gene (5 bases). V was shortened by 5 bases and J by 8 bases, with 18 bases between the two germline ends. Germline values: CDR1 MDHEN, CDR2 SYDVKM. The CDR3 contains 15 residues. The chain's CDR3 is CASSPQGAGEEKLFF. The CDR3 DNA reads as TGTGCCAGCAGTCCCCAAGGGGCGGGAGAGGAAAAACTGTTTTTT.

The chain carries TRBV6-1 and TRBJ1-2, with a tentative D call TRBD1 (6 bases). V lost 2 bases to trimming and J lost 4 bases, with 11 bases between them. Germline V CDR1 and CDR2: MNHNS, SASEGT. This CDR3 region has 14 residues. Here the CDR3 reads CASSEFLGAYGYTF. In nucleotides, the CDR3 is TGTGCCAGCAGTGAATTCTTGGGGGCCTATGGCTACACCTTC.

CDR3 amino acids: CASSQEGQGTYGYTF. In nucleotides, the CDR3 is TGCGCCAGCAGCCAAGAAGGACAGGGGACCTATGGCTACACCTTC. The chain joins TRBV4-3 to TRBJ1-2; TRBD1 matches at 9 bases. J gave up 4 bases and V 0 bases, and 3 bases lay outside the gene matches. This CDR3 spans 15 amino acids. Germline CDR1 LGHNA, CDR2 YSLEER.

With respect to this clone: Other nucleotide sequences in the sample specify the same CDR3. The rearrangement uses TRBV30 and TRBJ1-4, with 10 nucleotides matching TRBD1. Germline CDR1 reads GTSNPN; CDR2 reads SVGIG (reference sequence). The CDR3 runs to 14 residues. The V gene end was trimmed by 1 base and the J gene end by 7 bases; junction bases not matched to a gene: 3. The CDR3 DNA sequence: TGTGCCTGGAGTGGACAGGGGGCCGGTGAAAAACTGTTTTTT. Its translation: CAWSGQGAGEKLFF.

This sequence joins TRBV5-1 and TRBJ1-1; D not certain. The CDR3 extends over 13 amino acids. V was cut by 4 bases and J by 8 bases, with 15 bases left in between. The germline gives CDR1 SGHRS, CDR2 YFSETQ. The CDR3: CASSLSGYLEAFF. CDR3 sequence (DNA): TGCGCCAGCAGCCTCTCCGGGTATCTAGAAGCTTTCTTT.

V usage is TRBV29-1 and J usage is TRBJ2-3; the match to TRBD2 covers 9 bases. Trimming removed 3 bases from V and 0 bases from J; junction bases left unmatched: 4. CDR1 and CDR2 (germline): SQVTM, ANQGSEA. The CDR3 has 15 residues. DNA of the CDR3: TGCAGCGTTGAGGGACTAGCCGCTAGCACAGATACGCAGTATTTT. Translated: CSVEGLAASTDTQYF.

The V call is TRBV3-1 (or the pseudogene TRBV3-2), the J call TRBJ2-7; possible D gene TRBD1, 5 bases. The CDR3 contains 12 residues. The germline CDR1 and CDR2 sequences are LGHDT and YNNKEL (reference sequence). Trimming left V 6 bases short and J 0 bases short, with 6 bases between. This chain's CDR3 is CASRDSSYEQYF. DNA for the CDR3: TGTGCCAGCAGAGACAGCTCCTACGAGCAGTACTTC.

The chain links TRBV29-1 to TRBJ2-2, with a possible D match to TRBD2 (6 bases). In germline, CDR1 is SQVTM, CDR2 ANQGSEA. The V end lost 4 bases, the J end lost 2 bases, and 17 bases lay between the germline ends. The CDR3 extends over 16 amino acids. For the CDR3, the DNA is TGCAGCGTTGGGCTAGCGATAGGGTCAAACACCGGGGAGCTGTTTTTT. Its protein product is CSVGLAIGSNTGELFF.

The chain couples TRBV19 to TRBJ2-5, with 7 positions matching TRBD2. The trim removed 5 bases at V and 4 bases at J, leaving 4 bases unmatched. The CDR3 sequence is 13 residues long. Germline CDR1 is LNHDA and CDR2 is SQIVND (reference sequence). The CDR3 protein is CASSGRVVETQYF. CDR3 in DNA: TGTGCCAGTAGTGGGAGGGTTGTAGAGACCCAGTACTTC. Combining the CDR3 with reference TRBV19 and TRBJ2-5 gives the whole variable domain DGGITQSPKYLFRKEGQNVTLSCEQNLNHDAMYWYRQDPGQGLRLIYYSQIVNDFQKGDIAEGYSVSREKKESFPLTVTSAQKNPTAFYLCASSGRVVETQYFGPGTRLLVL.

The chain has TRBV29-1 and TRBJ2-7; D might be TRBD2 (5 bases). This CDR3 has 13 residues. CDR1 is SQVTM and CDR2 is ANQGSEA in the germline V gene. Trimming removed 6 bases at V and 3 bases at J, with 15 bases between. In DNA, the CDR3 is TGCAGCGTCTGTCCCGGGGTCAGCTACGAGCAGTACTTC. It yields the protein CSVCPGVSYEQYF.

The V and J genes are TRBV11-3 and TRBJ2-5; a possible D gene is TRBD2 (6 bases). CDR3 length: 17 amino acids. V lost 4 bases and J lost 4, with 22 bases in between. CDR1 SGHNT and CDR2 YENEEA come from the germline V gene. In nucleotides, the CDR3 is TGTGCCAGCAGCTACCGTGGGGTCGGGAGTGGAACAGAGACCCAGTACTTC. Its translation: CASSYRGVGSGTETQYF.

The V gene is TRBV5-1, the J gene TRBJ2-1, with a tentative D call TRBD2 (6 bases). Trimming cost V 8 bases and J 9 bases, with 18 bases left between them. The CDR3 runs to 13 residues. Looked up from germline, CDR1 is SGHRS and CDR2 is YFSETQ. The CDR3 reads CASPSRESTEQFF. The CDR3 nucleotides are TGCGCCAGTCCGTCCCGGGAGTCGACTGAGCAGTTCTTC.

The V and J genes are TRBV7-2 and TRBJ2-3; D is unclear. This CDR3 is 12 amino acids long. Looked up from germline, CDR1 is SGHTA and CDR2 is FQGNSA. The V and J ends lost 5 bases and 9 bases respectively, with 12 bases between them. The CDR3 is CASSPRSGTQYF. Here the CDR3 DNA reads TGTGCCAGCAGCCCGAGATCAGGCACGCAGTATTTT. The full variable domain, its missing parts supplied by reference TRBV7-2 and TRBJ2-3, is GAGVSQSPSNKVTEKGKDVELRCDPISGHTALYWYRQSLGQGLEFLIYFQGNSAPDKSGLPSDRFSAERTGGSVSTLTIQRTQQEDSAVYLCASSPRSGTQYFGPGTRLTVL.

With respect to this clone: The DNA is omitted, as the CDR3 cannot be located on it reliably, and the CDR3 follows TCRdb's listing. The V call is TRBV11-3, the J call TRBJ2-2; TRBD2, the D gene given by the table, was not confirmed from the DNA. Germline CDR1 SGHNT, CDR2 YENEEA. Including both end residues, the CDR3 is 17 amino acids long. The CDR3 sequence: CASSFGGWEFGAGELFF.